This TCR beta chain was documented in a study of PD-1 blockade in classical Hodgkin lymphoma. Only in-frame clones appear in the TCRdb table, and some are missing; sequencing was by immunoSEQ multiplex PCR. The sample has some 35,000 clones; 80% to 90% are singletons. The CDR3 runs 14 residues. CDR1 and CDR2 from the germline V gene are MNHEY and SVGAGI. V dropped 0 bases and J dropped 5; count of bases not matched to a gene: 0. With respect to this clone: The antigen remains undetermined.

Time point meaning: newly diagnosed, previously untreated cHL patient sample. Out of thawed PBMCs, magnetic negative selection purified CD4+ T cells. For comparison, PBMCs from newly diagnosed, untreated classical Hodgkin lymphoma were used. Overall study findings and caveats: Repertoires differed for reasons still undefined, possibly disease activity or prior therapy. Newly diagnosed patients were reported to start with lower TCR diversity than healthy donors.

Sequenced: CD4+ T cells from blood. V gene TRBV6-5 combines with J gene TRBJ1-5; 8 bases align to TRBD1. This clonotype was obtained from a human donor with classical Hodgkin lymphoma. The CDR3 bases are TGTGCCAGCAGTTACTCGGACAGGGATCAGCCCCAGCATTTT. Translation: CASSYSDRDQPQHF.